This passage covers 12 T cell receptor beta chains from one sample sequenced in a study of cytotoxic CD8 clonotypes in ibrutinib-treated CLL. Assay: immunoSEQ multiplex PCR; the TCRdb copy retains only in-frame clones and omits some. The sample records 13,000 to 15,000 clones, under 75% being singletons. Material: PBMCs, obtained before ibrutinib treatment. The receptors stem from a human donor with chronic lymphocytic leukemia.

The chain links TRBV19 to TRBJ2-7; TRBD1 agrees at 7 bases. J was trimmed by 0 bases and V by 3 bases; bases with no gene match: 8. The CDR3 totals 16 residues. Germline V CDR1 and CDR2: LNHDA, SQIVND (reference sequence). The CDR3 DNA sequence: TGTGCCAGTAGTATTACCGGGACAGCGAGCTCCTACGAGCAGTACTTC. Its protein is CASSITGTASSYEQYF.

This clone was detected a few times. J is TRBJ2-3 and V is TRBV7-9; a possible D gene is TRBD1 (6 bases). In germline, CDR1 is SEHNR, CDR2 FQNEAQ (reference sequence). Trimming took 5 bases from V and 4 from J, leaving 13 bases between them. This CDR3 is built from 14 residues. The CDR3 coding sequence is TGTGCCAGCAGCCCCCCACAGGGATCAGATACGCAGTATTTT. Amino acids: CASSPPQGSDTQYF.

This clone has just one count. The chain has TRBV18 and TRBJ1-4; weak D call: TRBD1 (5 bases). The V gene's germline CDR1 is KGHSH and CDR2 LQKENI. This CDR3 has 14 amino acids. Trimming left V 3 bases short and J 4 bases short, with 9 bases between. The CDR3 bases are TGTGCCAGCTCACCTACGGGGGATAATGAAAAACTGTTTTTT. This gives the protein CASSPTGDNEKLFF.

The chain joins TRBV14 to TRBJ2-7, with 10 bases lining up with TRBD1. CDR3 size: 15 residues. Germline values: CDR1 SGHDN, CDR2 FVKESK. V lost 1 base and J lost 1; bases outside the gene matches: 1. CDR3 bases: TGTGCCAGCAGCCAAGGGGACAGGGGATCCTACGAGCAGTACTTC. The encoded protein is CASSQGDRGSYEQYF. The variable domain in full, completed from reference TRBV14 and TRBJ2-7, reads EAGVTQFPSHSVIEKGQTVTLRCDPISGHDNLYWYRRVMGKEIKFLLHFVKESKQDESGMPNNRFLAERTGGTYSTLKVQPAELEDSGVYFCASSQGDRGSYEQYFGPGTRLTVT.

The chain's CDR3 is CASSPRGGDTQYF. The CDR3 coding sequence is TGCGCCAGCAGCCCCCGGGGGGGTGATACGCAGTATTTT. The V call is TRBV4-3, the J call TRBJ2-3; 8 nucleotides line up with TRBD2. This CDR3 has 13 residues. Germline V CDR1 and CDR2: LGHNA, YSLEER. Unmatched junction bases numbered 3, after V lost 4 bases and J lost 6 bases.

The rearrangement uses TRBV7-8 and TRBJ1-5; a weak D match, TRBD1 (5 bases). CDR3 size: 14 residues. In germline, CDR1 is SGHVS, CDR2 FQNEAQ. Trimming removed 5 bases from V and 7 bases from J, with 15 bases in between. The CDR3 coding sequence is TGTGCCAGCAGCCCACGGGGGGACCTCCAGCCCCAGCATTTT. It codes for CASSPRGDLQPQHF.

This chain uses TRBV28 with TRBJ2-5; D unclear. Trimming removed 6 bases at V and 1 base at J, with 9 bases between. CDR3 length: 13 amino acids. CDR1 MDHEN and CDR2 SYDVKM come from the germline V gene. The CDR3 here is CASRTSAQETQYF. In DNA form, the CDR3 reads TGTGCCAGCAGGACGTCCGCCCAAGAGACCCAGTACTTC. Together with reference TRBV28 and TRBJ2-5, the CDR3 gives the full variable domain: DVKVTQSSRYLVKRTGEKVFLECVQDMDHENMFWYRQDPGLGLRLIYFSYDVKMKEKGDIPEGYSVSREKKERFSLILESASTNQTSMYLCASRTSAQETQYFGPGTRLLVL.

The rearrangement links TRBV6-6 to TRBJ2-5; tentatively, D is TRBD1 or TRBD2 (5 bases each). V shed 6 bases and J shed 5 bases, with 16 bases lying between them. The germline V gene encodes CDR1 MNHNY and CDR2 SVGAGI (reference sequence). The CDR3 is made up of 14 amino acids. CDR3 coding DNA: TGTGCCAGCAGGCCCACGGGGCCCGGGGAGACCCAGTACTTC. This encodes CASRPTGPGETQYF.

This clone is a singleton in its sample. The rearrangement links TRBV21-1 to TRBJ2-3. TRBV21-1 is deemed a pseudogene. There are 10 residues in the CDR3. CDR3 sequence (DNA): TGTGCCACCGACACAGATACGCAGTATTTT. Translation gives CATDTDTQYF.

The gene calls are TRBV5-1 and TRBJ2-1, with 12 positions matching TRBD1. The CDR3 is 15 residues long. The germline V gene has CDR1 SGHRS and CDR2 YFSETQ. The V segment lost 2 bases and the J segment 6 bases; nucleotides outside the gene matches: 3. The chain's CDR3 is CASSFRDRGLNEQFF. The CDR3 bases are TGCGCCAGCAGCTTCAGGGACAGGGGGCTCAATGAGCAGTTCTTC. The whole variable domain, filled in from reference TRBV5-1 and TRBJ2-1, reads KAGVTQTPRYLIKTRGQQVTLSCSPISGHRSVSWYQQTPGQGLQFLFEYFSETQRNKGNFPGRFSGRQFSNSRSEMNVSTLELGDSALYLCASSFRDRGLNEQFFGPGTRLTVL.

V is TRBV11-2 and J is TRBJ2-2; TRBD2 matches at 9 bases. J gave up 6 bases and V 8 bases, and 13 bases lay outside the gene matches. The CDR3 length is 16 residues. Germline V gives CDR1 SGHAT, CDR2 FQNNGV. In nucleotides, the CDR3 is TGTGCCAGCCGGGGGCTTCGCGGGAGGGCCTCCGGGGAGCTGTTTTTT. Residues: CASRGLRGRASGELFF.

V usage is TRBV10-2 and J usage is TRBJ2-1; D gene uncertain. Germline V gene data show CDR1 as WSHSY and CDR2 as SAAADI. The CDR3 loop spans 13 amino acids. The V end was cut by 10 bases, the J end by 0 bases, with 10 bases between. CDR3 sequence reads: CATDSSSYNEQFF. CDR3 DNA sequence: TGCGCCACCGACTCTAGCTCCTACAATGAGCAGTTCTTC.